The clone carrying this TCR beta chain was found once. Either two negative PCRs, clearance, or symptom resolution qualified Cohort 3 donors as recovered. This sample was included in a study of blood T cell repertoires in COVID-19. Across the study: There were acute and convalescent COVID-19 samples, and they came from the United States, Italy and Spain. Nucleic acid was either cDNA or gDNA, and it came from T cells, B-cell-depleted T cells, or PBMCs.

Trimming cost V 6 bases and J 1 base, with 12 bases left between them. CDR1 is LGHDT, CDR2 YNNKEL, per germline (reference sequence). The CDR3 is 14 amino acids. Study processing details: Amplifying reference gene primers gave estimates of nucleated cell counts. Clones were sequenced by immunoSEQ multiplex PCR, and TCRdb holds only the in-frame ones, with some missing. V and J calls and clone size are as listed in that table; D and trimming were resolved from the DNA. The data show roughly 450,000 clones, about nine tenths seen once. The genes are TRBV3-1 (or the pseudogene TRBV3-2) and TRBJ1-1; D possibly corresponds to TRBD1 (6 bases). The material sequenced was PBMCs or T cells enriched from blood (not recorded which). The sequence was collected from a man younger than 30 who had recovered from COVID-19. CDR3 DNA sequence: TGTGCCAGCAGGCATCGGGACAAGAACACTGAAGCTTTCTTT. Amino acid sequence: CASRHRDKNTEAFF.